This T cell receptor beta chain was recorded in a study of response to subunit inactivated influenza vaccine. General observations from the study: The authors put forward the suggestion that each seasonal influenza vaccination may bring in only a limited number of new T cells.

Per germline, CDR1 SGHRS and CDR2 YFSETQ. Unmatched junction bases numbered 31, after V lost 9 bases and J lost 7 bases. This CDR3 contains 22 residues. Concerning this clonotype: Antigen specificity is unknown.

Each CDR3 protein is one row after TCRdb ran MiXCR on the RT-PCR reads. This sample has hundreds of thousands of distinct CDR3 sequences, with around 14% found just once. The chain combines TRBV5-1 with TRBJ2-1, with 13 bases identical to TRBD2. The clonotype originates from a man aged 50 to 60 who received an inactivated influenza vaccine. The source was PBMCs from blood, collected 14 to 15 days before vaccination. The CDR3 spells CATTAFFYAGTSGNRMKNEQFF. The CDR3 DNA follows: TGCGCCACTACCGCTTTCTTTTACGCCGGGACTAGCGGGAACCGTATGAAGAATGAGCAGTTCTTC.